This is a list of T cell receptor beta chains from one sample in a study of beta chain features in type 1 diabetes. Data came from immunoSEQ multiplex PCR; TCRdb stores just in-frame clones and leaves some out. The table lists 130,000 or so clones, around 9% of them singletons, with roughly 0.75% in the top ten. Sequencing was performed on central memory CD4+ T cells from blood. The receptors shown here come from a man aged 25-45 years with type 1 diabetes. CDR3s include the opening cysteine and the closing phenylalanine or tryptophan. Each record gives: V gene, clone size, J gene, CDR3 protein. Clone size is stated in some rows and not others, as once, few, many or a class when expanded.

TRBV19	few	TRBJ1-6	CASKGQGNSPLHF
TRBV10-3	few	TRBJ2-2	CAISETSGGSGGELFF
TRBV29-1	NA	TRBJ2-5	CSVRTGNSETQYF
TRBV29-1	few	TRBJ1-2	CSASGNYGYTF
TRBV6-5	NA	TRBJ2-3	CASSLQGGTDTQYF
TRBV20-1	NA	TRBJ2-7	CSAEHDYEQYF
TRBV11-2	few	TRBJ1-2	CASSLPGGANYGYTF
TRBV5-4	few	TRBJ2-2	CASSSFDTGELFF
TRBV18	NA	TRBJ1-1	CASSPRRQFMNTEAFF
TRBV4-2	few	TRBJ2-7	CASSLASGQSYEQYF
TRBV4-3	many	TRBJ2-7	CASSQGDRGSEQYF
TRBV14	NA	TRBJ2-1	CASSQVAGVRGTSGGINEQFF
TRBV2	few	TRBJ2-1	CASSSWGGNEQFF
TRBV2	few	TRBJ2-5	CATSISGGLQETQYF
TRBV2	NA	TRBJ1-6	CASSSPGQGFSLHF
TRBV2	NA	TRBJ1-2	CASMEQGANYGYTF
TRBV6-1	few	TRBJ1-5	CASRPTGMEQPQHF
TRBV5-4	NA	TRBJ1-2	CASSHGTSNNYGYTF